Listed here are 3 T cell receptor beta chains from one sample, sequenced in a study of post-analysis software for immune sequencing data. Study-wide results and caveats: Comparison of patients with controls showed a handful of TRBV segments more frequent in patients, TRBV5-6, TRBV5-1 and TRBV20-1 among them.

No antigen has been identified for these receptors. Unique-molecular-identifier-tagged TCR beta cDNA libraries were used. TCRdb called the PCR reads again in MiXCR, with one record for every CDR3 protein. The table lists about 540,000 distinct CDR3 sequences, around 36% of them singletons. The sequenced material came from blood. Every receptor here comes from a girl between 2 and 17 years old with multiple sclerosis.

The V and J genes are TRBV27 and TRBJ2-3, with 12 bases matching TRBD2. The V and J ends lost 6 bases and 7 bases, in that order; junction bases with no gene match: 17. Germline CDR1 MNHEY, CDR2 SMNVEV (reference sequence). There are 18 residues in the CDR3. CDR3 residues: CASRGRASGGANRYTQYF. The CDR3 nucleotides read TGTGCCAGCAGGGGGAGGGCTAGCGGGGGGGCGAACAGGTATACGCAGTATTTT.

The chain combines TRBV11-2 with TRBJ2-4, with a weak D call TRBD1 (6 bases). Gene TRBJ2-7 matches the end of the DNA better, so the J call may be wrong. The CDR3 sequence is 14 residues long. Germline V gene sequence: CDR1 SGHAT, CDR2 FQNNGV. CDR3 region: CASRRPGQIHEQYF. CDR3 coding DNA: TGTGCCAGCAGAAGACCAGGACAGATCCACGAGCAGTACTTC.

V usage is TRBV25-1 and J usage is TRBJ2-1, with 10 bases that match TRBD1. The CDR3 extends over 16 amino acids. Trimming at V came to 6 bases and at J to 6 bases, leaving 11 bases not matched to a gene. Germline V gives CDR1 MGHDK, CDR2 SYGVNS. The CDR3 nucleotides are TGTGCCAGCAGAGGGGGCCACGGACAGGGGGTCAATGAGCAGTTCTTC. Translation gives CASRGGHGQGVNEQFF.